One and the same sample provided the 9 T cell receptor beta chains below, sequenced in a study of T cells in Graves' hyperthyroidism and ophthalmopathy. Amplified TCR beta CDR3 regions came from RNA transcripts. When the TCR CDR3 underwent first-round RT-PCR, the HTBI primer set was used. Using its own MiXCR run on the multiplex PCR reads, TCRdb lists one record per CDR3 protein. The sample includes 500,000 to 650,000 distinct CDR3 sequences, 12% to 15% of them seen just once. The sequencing input was blood. These receptors were taken from a woman aged 40 to 50 with Graves' hyperthyroidism.

This clonotype was observed a few times. The rearrangement uses TRBV2 and TRBJ1-1, with D perhaps matching TRBD1 (5 bases). Trimming took off 3 bases at V and 4 bases at J, with 9 bases between the two ends. Germline CDR1 is SNHLY and CDR2 is FYNNEI. This CDR3 region has 13 residues. CDR3 residues: CASSDAGRTEAFF. The CDR3, as DNA: TGTGCCAGCAGTGATGCAGGGCGCACTGAAGCTTTCTTT.

This clonotype has a count of ten or more. The chain has TRBV20-1 and TRBJ2-3, with 7 bases fitting TRBD2. Trimming cost V 6 bases and J 0 bases; bases outside gene matches: 9. The CDR3 runs 15 residues. Looked up from germline, CDR1 is DFQATT and CDR2 is SNEGSKA (reference sequence). CDR3 in DNA: TGCAGTGCGGTAACTAGCGCGGATAGCACAGATACGCAGTATTTT. Translation gives CSAVTSADSTDTQYF.

This clonotype was detected a few times. The chain is built from TRBV15 and TRBJ2-7; no clear D. The CDR3 runs to 14 residues. V gave up 0 bases and J gave up 4 bases, with 10 bases separating them. Per germline, CDR1 LNHNV and CDR2 YYDKDF (reference sequence). CDR3 sequence: CATSRDHGLYEQYF. In nucleotides, the CDR3 is TGTGCCACCAGCAGAGACCACGGGCTGTACGAGCAGTACTTC.

This clonotype was detected a few times. The rearrangement joins TRBV7-8 to TRBJ2-3; 9 positions match TRBD2. Germline V gene data show CDR1 as SGHVS and CDR2 as FQNEAQ. The CDR3 has 18 residues. The V gene end was trimmed by 1 base and the J gene end by 9 bases; junction bases not matched to a gene: 17. Here the CDR3 DNA reads TGTGCCAGCAGCTTAGTTGAAGGGGGGACTAGCTCCCTTGGAACGCAGTATTTT. Translated: CASSLVEGGTSSLGTQYF.

This clonotype was recorded at least ten times. The chain links TRBV30 to TRBJ2-5; 9 nucleotides align to TRBD1. Unmatched junction bases numbered 8, after V lost 1 base and J lost 5 bases. Germline CDR1 and CDR2: GTSNPN and SVGIG (reference sequence). This CDR3 has 15 amino acids. The CDR3 nucleotides are TGTGCCTGGAGTGCATACAGACAGGGGGTGGAGACCCAGTACTTC. Protein sequence: CAWSAYRQGVETQYF.

The sample holds many counts of this clonotype. The chain uses TRBV20-1 and TRBJ1-1; weak D call: TRBD1 (5 bases). Germline-derived CDR1 and CDR2 are DFQATT and SNEGSKA (reference sequence). The ends were cut back, 5 bases at V and 1 base at J, with 8 bases in the middle. The CDR3 spans 12 residues. The CDR3 DNA follows: TGCAGTGCTTCACAGGAGAACACTGAAGCTTTCTTT. Its protein is CSASQENTEAFF.

Ten or more counts support this clonotype. The chain recombines TRBV28 with TRBJ1-5, with D maybe TRBD1 (6 bases). Looked up from germline, CDR1 is MDHEN and CDR2 is SYDVKM. This CDR3 is built from 14 residues. V lost 10 bases and J 6 bases, leaving 19 bases between the germline ends. This CDR3 reads CAITSRGGGQPQHF. As DNA, the CDR3 is TGTGCCATCACCTCCAGGGGCGGTGGTCAGCCCCAGCATTTT. Supplemented by reference TRBV28 and TRBJ1-5, the full variable domain reads DVKVTQSSRYLVKRTGEKVFLECVQDMDHENMFWYRQDPGLGLRLIYFSYDVKMKEKGDIPEGYSVSREKKERFSLILESASTNQTSMYLCAITSRGGGQPQHFGDGTRLSIL.

This clonotype was recorded at least ten times. The rearrangement uses TRBV7-8 and TRBJ2-7; TRBD2 is a possible D gene (7 bases). This CDR3 contains 16 residues. Trimming stripped 0 bases from V and 3 bases from J, with 15 bases between. Looked up from germline, CDR1 is SGHVS and CDR2 is FQNEAQ. The CDR3 here is CASSLAGGGANYEQYF. The CDR3 DNA is TGTGCCAGCAGCTTAGCGGGAGGGGGGGCTAACTACGAGCAGTACTTC.

This chain connects TRBV5-1 to TRBJ2-6, with TRBD1 identical over 7 bases. CDR3 length: 14 amino acids. The junction had 1 base not matched to a gene; V was cut back by 7 bases and J by 0 bases. Germline CDR1 SGHRS, CDR2 YFSETQ. The CDR3 DNA reads as TGCGCCAGCGGGACAGACTCTGGGGCCAACGTCCTGACTTTC. Encoded protein: CASGTDSGANVLTF.